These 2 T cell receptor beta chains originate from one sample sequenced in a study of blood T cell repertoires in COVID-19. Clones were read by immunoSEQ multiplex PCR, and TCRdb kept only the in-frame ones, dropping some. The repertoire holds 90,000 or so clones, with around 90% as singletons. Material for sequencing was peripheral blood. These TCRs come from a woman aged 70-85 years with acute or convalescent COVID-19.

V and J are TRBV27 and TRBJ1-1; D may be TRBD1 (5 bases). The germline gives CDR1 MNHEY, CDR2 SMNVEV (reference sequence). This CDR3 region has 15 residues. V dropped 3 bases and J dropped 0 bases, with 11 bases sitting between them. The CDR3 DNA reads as TGTGCCAGCAGTTTCGCTCCAGGGCTGAACACTGAAGCTTTCTTT. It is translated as CASSFAPGLNTEAFF.

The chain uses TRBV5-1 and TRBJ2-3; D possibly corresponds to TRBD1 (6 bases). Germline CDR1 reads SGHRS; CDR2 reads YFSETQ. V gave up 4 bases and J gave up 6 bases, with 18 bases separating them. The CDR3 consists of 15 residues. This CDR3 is CASSTGHHLVDTQYF. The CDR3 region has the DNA TGCGCCAGCAGCACGGGACACCATTTGGTGGATACGCAGTATTTT.